The 17 T cell receptor beta chains reported below all come from one sample, sequenced in a study of blood T cell repertoires in COVID-19. Assay used: immunoSEQ multiplex PCR; TCRdb lists only in-frame clones, some missing. Of approximately 180,000 clones listed, about four fifths were seen once; the top ten hold 9% to 15%. The sequencing sample was made of peripheral blood. The receptor set was obtained from a woman older than 75 with COVID-19, enrolled during active disease.

This chain connects TRBV25-1 to TRBJ2-7; 9 bases fit TRBD1. This CDR3 is 16 amino acids long. Germline CDR1 and CDR2: MGHDK and SYGVNS. The ends lost 0 bases at V and 7 bases at J; junction bases unmatched: 10. The DNA for the CDR3 is TGTGCCAGCAGTGAATATTCCGGACAGGGGACTGGAGAGCAGTACTTC. This sequence encodes CASSEYSGQGTGEQYF.

The chain combines TRBV5-1 with TRBJ1-1; maybe TRBD1 (6 bases). Trimming pared 3 bases from V and 1 base from J, leaving 10 bases between. CDR3 size: 14 residues. Germline CDR1 is SGHRS and CDR2 is YFSETQ. The CDR3 DNA reads TGCGCCAGCAGCTCGGACAGAACGAACACTGAAGCTTTCTTT. Translating it yields CASSSDRTNTEAFF. Filled out from reference TRBV5-1 and TRBJ1-1, the complete variable domain reads KAGVTQTPRYLIKTRGQQVTLSCSPISGHRSVSWYQQTPGQGLQFLFEYFSETQRNKGNFPGRFSGRQFSNSRSEMNVSTLELGDSALYLCASSSDRTNTEAFFGQGTRLTVV.

This clone was seen only a few times. J is TRBJ1-2 and V is TRBV2, with 8 bases matching TRBD1. Germline lookup yields CDR1 SNHLY and CDR2 FYNNEI. The junction had 5 bases not matched to a gene; V was cut back by 7 bases and J by 4 bases. This CDR3 is built from 13 residues. DNA for the CDR3: TGTGCCAGCAACAGGGGGGATATCTATGGCTACACCTTC. It specifies CASNRGDIYGYTF.

The rearrangement joins TRBV20-1 to TRBJ2-4; D call uncertain. Germline V gene lookup returns CDR1 DFQATT and CDR2 SNEGSKA (reference sequence). V was shortened by 3 bases and J by 0 bases, with 24 bases between the two germline ends. This CDR3 has 19 amino acids. Here the CDR3 DNA reads TGCAGTGCTAGTTCCTCTCCAGACAAGGCTATTCTAGCCAAAAACATTCAGTACTTC. It translates to CSASSSPDKAILAKNIQYF.

The chain is built from TRBV10-1 and TRBJ1-5; tentatively, D is TRBD1 (6 bases). V was cut by 2 bases and J by 0 bases, with 11 bases left in between. This CDR3 is 16 amino acids long. The germline V gene has CDR1 WNHNN and CDR2 SYGVQD (reference sequence). The CDR3 reads CASSEVGHHSNQPQHF. Written as DNA, the CDR3 is TGCGCCAGCAGTGAGGTGGGACACCATAGCAATCAGCCCCAGCATTTT.

The chain combines TRBV7-9 with TRBJ1-2; 7 bases are shared with TRBD1. The trim removed 3 bases at V and 1 base at J, leaving 5 bases unmatched. This CDR3 is 15 amino acids long. Germline V gives CDR1 SEHNR, CDR2 FQNEAQ (reference sequence). The CDR3 sequence: CASSFPGQFNYGYTF. CDR3 bases: TGTGCCAGCAGCTTTCCGGGACAGTTTAACTATGGCTACACCTTC.

The chain is built from TRBV11-3 and TRBJ1-4; no firm D call. The V end lost 0 bases, the J end lost 7 bases, and 9 bases lay between the germline ends. CDR1 is SGHNT, CDR2 YENEEA, per germline. The CDR3 has 14 residues. CDR3 sequence: CASSLEGGSEKLFF. CDR3 in DNA: TGTGCCAGCAGCTTAGAGGGAGGGAGTGAAAAACTGTTTTTT. The full variable domain, completed using reference TRBV11-3 and TRBJ1-4, is EAGVVQSPRYKIIEKKQPVAFWCNPISGHNTLYWYLQNLGQGPELLIRYENEEAVDDSQLPKDRFSAERLKGVDSTLKIQPAELGDSAVYLCASSLEGGSEKLFFGSGTQLSVL.

V usage is TRBV11-2 and J usage is TRBJ1-1; D is possibly TRBD1 (6 bases). The V end was cut by 5 bases, the J end by 4 bases, with 11 bases between. Germline V gene sequence: CDR1 SGHAT, CDR2 FQNNGV. The CDR3 spans 13 residues. CDR3 nucleotides: TGTGCCAGCAGCCCCGGGACAACCACTGAAGCTTTCTTT. Translation: CASSPGTTTEAFF.

The chain joins TRBV6-1 to TRBJ2-3; a weak D match, TRBD2 (6 bases). Looked up from germline, CDR1 is MNHNS and CDR2 is SASEGT. The germline V and J ends were trimmed by 3 bases and 0 bases, with 10 bases remaining between them. The CDR3 runs 15 residues. The CDR3 spells CASSEVSGSTDTQYF. DNA of the CDR3: TGTGCCAGCAGTGAGGTTAGCGGTAGCACAGATACGCAGTATTTT.

This clone occurred a few times. The rearrangement joins TRBV6-6 to TRBJ1-4, with D tentatively TRBD1 (5 bases). The germline CDR1 and CDR2 sequences are MNHNY and SVGAGI (reference sequence). The CDR3 runs 15 residues. Trimming removed 6 bases from V and 4 bases from J, with 15 bases in between. This chain's CDR3 is CASSHRQILNEKLFF. The CDR3 region has the DNA TGTGCCAGCAGCCACCGACAGATTCTTAATGAAAAACTGTTTTTT.

This sequence joins TRBV19 and TRBJ2-5; TRBD2 matches 11 bases. This CDR3 spans 14 amino acids. The V segment lost 9 bases and the J segment 5 bases; nucleotides outside the gene matches: 8. The germline V gene encodes CDR1 LNHDA and CDR2 SQIVND (reference sequence). The CDR3 nucleotides read TGTGCCAGCAAGACTAGCGGGGCAAGCGAGACCCAGTACTTC. Translating gives CASKTSGASETQYF.

The chain recombines TRBV2 with TRBJ1-1; TRBD1 might be the D (5 bases). This CDR3 has 15 amino acids. Trimming cost V 3 bases and J 4 bases, with 15 bases left between them. The germline CDR1 and CDR2 sequences are SNHLY and FYNNEI. DNA of the CDR3: TGTGCCAGCAGTGACAGGACATTGAGCGTCACTGAAGCTTTCTTT. It codes for CASSDRTLSVTEAFF.

This sequence joins TRBV6-2 or TRBV6-3 and TRBJ2-7, with 7 nucleotides matching TRBD2. CDR1 and CDR2 (germline): MNHEY, SVGEGT. The CDR3 consists of 11 residues. J lost 9 bases, V lost 5 bases, and 4 bases had no gene match. This CDR3 reads CASSNGGRQYF. The CDR3 nucleotides are TGTGCCAGCAGTAACGGGGGGAGGCAGTACTTC.

This chain uses TRBV6-2 or TRBV6-3 with TRBJ2-3; tentative D call: TRBD1 (5 bases). V shed 5 bases and J shed 13 bases, with 16 bases lying between them. CDR1 MNHEY and CDR2 SVGEGT come from the germline V gene. CDR3 length: 12 residues. The CDR3, as DNA: TGTGCCAGCAGTGCGCAGGGTCATGGAAAGTATTTT. Protein product: CASSAQGHGKYF.

This chain joins TRBV5-5 and TRBJ2-7; 8 bases are shared with TRBD1. Germline V lookup: CDR1 SGHKS, CDR2 YYEKEE (reference sequence). The junction had 6 bases not matched to a gene; V was cut back by 4 bases and J by 0 bases. The CDR3 runs 15 residues. The chain's CDR3 is CASSPRTGSSYEQYF. The CDR3 region has the DNA TGTGCCAGCAGCCCCCGGACAGGGAGCTCCTACGAGCAGTACTTC. The full variable domain, its missing parts supplied by reference TRBV5-5 and TRBJ2-7, is DAGVTQSPTHLIKTRGQQVTLRCSPISGHKSVSWYQQVLGQGPQFIFQYYEKEERGRGNFPDRFSARQFPNYSSELNVNALLLGDSALYLCASSPRTGSSYEQYFGPGTRLTVT.

This clone was counted once. The chain's CDR3 is CASSLGGDSNQPQHF. CDR3 nucleotide sequence: TGTGCCAGCAGCTTAGGGGGAGATAGCAATCAGCCCCAGCATTTT. The chain joins TRBV7-9 to TRBJ1-5, with D uncertain. This CDR3 has 15 residues. V dropped 1 base and J dropped 0 bases, with 7 bases sitting between them. Per germline, CDR1 SEHNR and CDR2 FQNEAQ (reference sequence).

This chain connects TRBV29-1 to TRBJ1-1; D unclear. V was clipped by 1 base and J by 0 bases, with 6 bases between them. CDR1 is SQVTM and CDR2 is ANQGSEA in the germline V gene. This CDR3 is 13 amino acids long. The CDR3 loop reads CSVEAAVNTEAFF. The DNA of the CDR3 is TGCAGCGTTGAAGCGGCGGTGAACACTGAAGCTTTCTTT.